The clone carrying this TCR beta chain was observed a handful of times. These data belong to a study of beta chain features in type 1 diabetes. Trimming took off 4 bases at V and 4 bases at J, with 18 bases between the two ends. Germline lookup yields CDR1 SGHRS and CDR2 YFSETQ. This CDR3 comprises 15 residues. Blood was collected once per donor into heparin, averaging approximately 0.12 L. Purity exceeded 95% in all sorted populations. Sequencing targeted expressed TCRB transcripts, as all isolated RNA had been reverse transcribed. An average about 3.8 million reads came from naive, central memory and regulatory T cell samples. Sequencing was performed with immunoSEQ multiplex PCR; in TCRdb, only in-frame clones are kept and a portion is missing. The profile shows nearly 250,000 clones, roughly an eighth of them singletons.

The chain combines TRBV5-1 with TRBJ2-7, with D perhaps matching TRBD1 (5 bases). The source of this sequence is a woman aged 40 to 50 in good health. Specimen: naive CD4+ T cells from blood. The CDR3: CASSTRVQGLYEQYF. CDR3 bases: TGCGCCAGCAGCACCCGGGTTCAGGGTCTATACGAGCAGTACTTC. Using reference TRBV5-1 and TRBJ2-7 for the parts outside the CDR3, the full variable domain is KAGVTQTPRYLIKTRGQQVTLSCSPISGHRSVSWYQQTPGQGLQFLFEYFSETQRNKGNFPGRFSGRQFSNSRSEMNVSTLELGDSALYLCASSTRVQGLYEQYFGPGTRLTVT.